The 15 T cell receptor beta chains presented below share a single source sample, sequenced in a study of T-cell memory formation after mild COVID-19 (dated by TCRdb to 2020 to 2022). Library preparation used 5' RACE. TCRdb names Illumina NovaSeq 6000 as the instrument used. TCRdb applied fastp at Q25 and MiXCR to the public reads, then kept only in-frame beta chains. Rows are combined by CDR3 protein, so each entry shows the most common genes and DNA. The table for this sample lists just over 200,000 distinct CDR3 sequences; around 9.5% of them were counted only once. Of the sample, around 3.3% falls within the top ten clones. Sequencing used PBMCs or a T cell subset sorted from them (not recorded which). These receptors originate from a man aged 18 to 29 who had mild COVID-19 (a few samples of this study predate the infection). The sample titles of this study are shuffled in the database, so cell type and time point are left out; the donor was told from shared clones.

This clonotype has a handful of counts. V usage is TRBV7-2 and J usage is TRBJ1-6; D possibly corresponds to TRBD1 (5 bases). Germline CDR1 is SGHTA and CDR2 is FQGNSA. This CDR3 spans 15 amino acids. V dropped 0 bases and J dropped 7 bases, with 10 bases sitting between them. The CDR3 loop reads CASSLAGRANSPLHF. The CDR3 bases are TGTGCCAGCAGCTTAGCGGGCAGGGCAAATTCACCCCTCCACTTT.

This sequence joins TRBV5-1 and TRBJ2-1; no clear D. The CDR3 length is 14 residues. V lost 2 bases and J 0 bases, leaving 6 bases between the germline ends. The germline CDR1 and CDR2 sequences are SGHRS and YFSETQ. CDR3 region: CASSLVNSYNEQFF. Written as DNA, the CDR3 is TGCGCCAGCAGCTTAGTAAACTCCTACAATGAGCAGTTCTTC. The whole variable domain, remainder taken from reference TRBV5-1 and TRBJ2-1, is KAGVTQTPRYLIKTRGQQVTLSCSPISGHRSVSWYQQTPGQGLQFLFEYFSETQRNKGNFPGRFSGRQFSNSRSEMNVSTLELGDSALYLCASSLVNSYNEQFFGPGTRLTVL.

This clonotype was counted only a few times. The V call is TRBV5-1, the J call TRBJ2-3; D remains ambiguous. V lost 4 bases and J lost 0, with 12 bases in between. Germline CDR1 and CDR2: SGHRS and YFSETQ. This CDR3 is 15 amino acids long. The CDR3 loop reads CASSPLAASTDTQYF. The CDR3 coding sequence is TGCGCCAGCAGCCCTCTCGCGGCTAGCACAGATACGCAGTATTTT.

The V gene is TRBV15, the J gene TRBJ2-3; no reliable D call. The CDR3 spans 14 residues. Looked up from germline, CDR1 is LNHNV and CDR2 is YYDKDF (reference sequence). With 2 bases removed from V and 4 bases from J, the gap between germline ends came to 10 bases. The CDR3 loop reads CATSRPSGADTQYF. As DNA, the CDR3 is TGTGCCACCAGCAGACCCTCCGGAGCAGATACGCAGTATTTT.

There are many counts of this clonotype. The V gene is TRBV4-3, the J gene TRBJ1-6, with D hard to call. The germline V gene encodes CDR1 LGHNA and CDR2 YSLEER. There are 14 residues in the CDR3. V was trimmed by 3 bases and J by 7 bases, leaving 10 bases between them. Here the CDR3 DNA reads TGCGCCAGCAGCCAGGCACTGTTCAATTCACCCCTCCACTTT. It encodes CASSQALFNSPLHF.

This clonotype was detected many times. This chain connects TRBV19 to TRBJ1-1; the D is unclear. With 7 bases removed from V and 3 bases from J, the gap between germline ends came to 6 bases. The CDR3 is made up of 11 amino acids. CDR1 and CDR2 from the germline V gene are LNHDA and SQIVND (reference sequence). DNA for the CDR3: TGTGCCAGTACGTTTTACACTGAAGCTTTCTTT. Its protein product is CASTFYTEAFF.

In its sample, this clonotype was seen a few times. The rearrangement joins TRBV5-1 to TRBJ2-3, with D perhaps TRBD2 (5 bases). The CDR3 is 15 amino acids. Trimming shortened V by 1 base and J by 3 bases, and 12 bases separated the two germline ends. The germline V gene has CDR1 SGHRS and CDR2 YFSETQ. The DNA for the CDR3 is TGCGCCAGCAGCTTGCAACCTCGGGGAACAGATACGCAGTATTTT. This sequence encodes CASSLQPRGTDTQYF. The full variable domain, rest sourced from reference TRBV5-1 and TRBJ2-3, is KAGVTQTPRYLIKTRGQQVTLSCSPISGHRSVSWYQQTPGQGLQFLFEYFSETQRNKGNFPGRFSGRQFSNSRSEMNVSTLELGDSALYLCASSLQPRGTDTQYFGPGTRLTVL.

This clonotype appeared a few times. CDR3 coding DNA: TGTGCCAGCAGTGATCCTTGGCAGTACTTC. This encodes CASSDPWQYF. The rearrangement links TRBV2 to TRBJ2-7; no firm D call. The germline V gene has CDR1 SNHLY and CDR2 FYNNEI. The CDR3 loop spans 10 amino acids. With 3 bases removed from V and 9 bases from J, the gap between germline ends came to 6 bases.

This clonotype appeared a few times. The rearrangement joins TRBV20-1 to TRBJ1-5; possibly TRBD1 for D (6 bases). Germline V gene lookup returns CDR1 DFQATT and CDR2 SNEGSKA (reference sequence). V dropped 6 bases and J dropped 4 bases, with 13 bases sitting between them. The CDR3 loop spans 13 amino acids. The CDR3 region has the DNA TGCAGTGCCAGCGGGGGGCCTAATCAGCCCCAGCATTTT. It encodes CSASGGPNQPQHF.

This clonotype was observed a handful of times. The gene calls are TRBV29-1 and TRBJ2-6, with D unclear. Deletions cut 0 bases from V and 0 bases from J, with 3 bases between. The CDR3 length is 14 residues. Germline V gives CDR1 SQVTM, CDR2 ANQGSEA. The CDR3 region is CSVEDVSGANVLTF. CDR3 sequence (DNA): TGCAGCGTTGAAGATGTCTCTGGGGCCAACGTCCTGACTTTC.

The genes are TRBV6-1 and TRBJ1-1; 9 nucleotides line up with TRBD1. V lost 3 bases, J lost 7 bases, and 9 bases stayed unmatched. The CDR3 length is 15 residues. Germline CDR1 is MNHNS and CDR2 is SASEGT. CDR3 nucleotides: TGTGCCAGCAGTGAGAAGTGGGACAGGGCCGGTGAAGCTTTCTTT. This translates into CASSEKWDRAGEAFF.

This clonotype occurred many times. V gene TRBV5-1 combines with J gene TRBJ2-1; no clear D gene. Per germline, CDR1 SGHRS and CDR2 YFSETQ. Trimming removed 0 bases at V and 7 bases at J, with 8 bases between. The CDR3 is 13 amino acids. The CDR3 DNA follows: TGCGCCAGCAGCTTGGACCCTGGGAATGAGCAGTTCTTC. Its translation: CASSLDPGNEQFF. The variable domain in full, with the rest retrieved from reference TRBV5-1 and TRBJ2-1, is KAGVTQTPRYLIKTRGQQVTLSCSPISGHRSVSWYQQTPGQGLQFLFEYFSETQRNKGNFPGRFSGRQFSNSRSEMNVSTLELGDSALYLCASSLDPGNEQFFGPGTRLTVL.

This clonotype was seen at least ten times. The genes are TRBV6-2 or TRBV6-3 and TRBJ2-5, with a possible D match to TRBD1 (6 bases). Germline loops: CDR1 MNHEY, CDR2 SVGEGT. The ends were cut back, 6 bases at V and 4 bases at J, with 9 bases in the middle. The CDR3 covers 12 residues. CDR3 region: CASSPGAETQYF. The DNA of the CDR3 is TGTGCCAGCAGCCCAGGGGCAGAGACCCAGTACTTC.

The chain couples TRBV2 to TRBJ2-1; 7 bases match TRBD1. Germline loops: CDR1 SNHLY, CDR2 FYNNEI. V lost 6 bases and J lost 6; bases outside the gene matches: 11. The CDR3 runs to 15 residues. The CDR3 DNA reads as TGTGCCAGCAGGAGGGGCGACAGGGCCCTCAATGAGCAGTTCTTC. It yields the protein CASRRGDRALNEQFF.

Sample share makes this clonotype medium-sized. CDR3 region: CASSVLAGYNEQFF. The CDR3 DNA is TGTGCCAGCTCTGTCCTAGCGGGGTACAATGAGCAGTTCTTC. The chain combines TRBV7-3 with TRBJ2-1; TRBD2 matches 9 bases. The CDR3 runs 14 residues. Trimming cost V 8 bases and J 4 bases; bases outside gene matches: 6. Germline lookup yields CDR1 SGHTA and CDR2 FQGTGA.